These 14 T cell receptor beta chains were all obtained from the same sample, sequenced in a study of blood T cell repertoires in COVID-19. Method: immunoSEQ multiplex PCR; TCRdb's copy keeps in-frame clones and lacks some. The table records 43,000 or so clones, over 75% of them present only once. Material: peripheral blood. These receptors were collected from a woman aged 55-75 years with acute or convalescent COVID-19.

The chain links TRBV5-4 to TRBJ2-5; no clear D gene. The V end lost 1 base, the J end lost 5 bases, and 6 bases lay between the germline ends. From germline, CDR1 is SGHNT and CDR2 YYREEE (reference sequence). The CDR3 runs to 12 residues. The CDR3: CASSLYLETQYF. In DNA form, the CDR3 reads TGTGCCAGCAGCTTGTATTTGGAGACCCAGTACTTC.

The rearrangement joins TRBV5-1 to TRBJ2-2; possible D gene TRBD2, 6 bases. This CDR3 is built from 14 residues. The germline V gene encodes CDR1 SGHRS and CDR2 YFSETQ. V dropped 4 bases and J dropped 7 bases, with 14 bases sitting between them. In nucleotides, the CDR3 is TGCGCCAGCAGCCTTTCTAGCGTGGGCGGGGAGCTGTTTTTT. Residues: CASSLSSVGGELFF.

This clone was counted only a few times. The rearrangement uses TRBV15 and TRBJ1-4; no clear D. Per germline, CDR1 LNHNV and CDR2 YYDKDF (reference sequence). The V end was cut by 1 base, the J end by 8 bases, with 14 bases between. The CDR3 sequence is 15 residues long. CDR3 loop: CATSRAPQINEKLFF. In DNA, the CDR3 is TGTGCCACCAGCAGAGCCCCACAGATAAACGAAAAACTGTTTTTT.

This clone appeared once. This rearrangement joins TRBV24-1 to TRBJ1-2, with 9 bases lining up with TRBD1. The CDR3 sequence is 15 residues long. Germline V gives CDR1 KGHDR, CDR2 SFDVKD. V gave up 2 bases and J gave up 8 bases; unmatched junction bases: 8. Here the CDR3 reads CATSDSRTGAQGYTF. The DNA of the CDR3 is TGTGCCACCAGTGATTCTCGGACAGGGGCCCAGGGCTACACCTTC.

The V gene is TRBV5-4, the J gene TRBJ1-4; the D is unclear. V was pared by 10 bases and J by 8 bases, with 18 bases between. Germline V CDR1 and CDR2: SGHNT, YYREEE (reference sequence). The length of the CDR3 is 13 residues. The CDR3 DNA reads as TGTGCCTGTAGACGAAGGGAGGAGGAAAAACTGTTTTTT. Amino acids: CACRRREEEKLFF.

V and J are TRBV19 and TRBJ2-2, with a tentative D call TRBD2 (5 bases). Deletions cut 0 bases from V and 5 bases from J, with 16 bases between. There are 17 residues in the CDR3. The V gene's germline CDR1 is LNHDA and CDR2 SQIVND (reference sequence). This CDR3 reads CASSIDRGSEWTGELFF. DNA for the CDR3: TGTGCCAGTAGTATAGATCGCGGGTCAGAGTGGACCGGGGAGCTGTTTTTT.

CDR3 sequence (DNA): TGTGCCAGCAGCGTAGACAAACAAGAGACCCAGTACTTC. Translation gives CASSVDKQETQYF. The genes are TRBV9 and TRBJ2-5; D remains unclear. Per germline, CDR1 SGDLS and CDR2 YYNGEE. This CDR3 contains 13 residues. V was cut by 0 bases and J by 2 bases, with 5 bases left in between.

The J gene is TRBJ2-4, the V gene TRBV2; 11 nucleotides match TRBD1. The V and J ends lost 4 bases and 1 base, in that order; junction bases with no gene match: 6. The CDR3 spans 17 residues. From germline, CDR1 is SNHLY and CDR2 FYNNEI. The CDR3, as DNA: TGTGCCAGCAGTGGGACAGGGGGCTTTTTGGCCAAAAACATTCAGTACTTC. Translating it yields CASSGTGGFLAKNIQYF.

The chain uses TRBV6-2 or TRBV6-3 and TRBJ2-7, with 11 positions matching TRBD1. This CDR3 contains 15 residues. Trimming removed 2 bases from V and 3 bases from J; junction bases left unmatched: 3. Per germline, CDR1 MNHEY and CDR2 SVGEGT. The CDR3 loop reads CASSYAGTGGYEQYF. The CDR3 nucleotides are TGTGCCAGCAGTTACGCCGGGACAGGGGGCTACGAGCAGTACTTC.

The chain joins TRBV18 to TRBJ2-7; D gene ambiguous. The CDR3 contains 14 residues. The germline V gene encodes CDR1 KGHSH and CDR2 LQKENI. With 6 bases removed from V and 7 bases from J, the gap between germline ends came to 19 bases. The CDR3 nucleotides are TGTGCCAGCTCTTTTGACGGATCCCCCAGGGAGCAGTACTTC. Protein product: CASSFDGSPREQYF.

This clone has a handful of counts. V usage is TRBV9 and J usage is TRBJ2-6; D is unresolved. This CDR3 has 16 amino acids. The germline CDR1 and CDR2 sequences are SGDLS and YYNGEE. V shed 2 bases and J shed 0 bases, with 9 bases lying between them. The CDR3 here is CASSVGWNSGANVLTF. The CDR3 nucleotides read TGTGCCAGCAGCGTGGGCTGGAACTCTGGGGCCAACGTCCTGACTTTC.

The chain is built from TRBV9 and TRBJ1-2, with D maybe TRBD1 (5 bases). The CDR3 covers 14 residues. Germline V gene lookup returns CDR1 SGDLS and CDR2 YYNGEE. V was shortened by 4 bases and J by 8 bases, with 18 bases between the two germline ends. In DNA form, the CDR3 reads TGTGCCAGCAGCCCCTCCGGGGGATTTGAGGGCTACACCTTC. This sequence encodes CASSPSGGFEGYTF.

The chain combines TRBV19 with TRBJ1-2; weak D call: TRBD1 (5 bases). CDR3 length: 16 residues. V gave up 7 bases and J gave up 2 bases, with 20 bases separating them. The germline gives CDR1 LNHDA, CDR2 SQIVND (reference sequence). Here the CDR3 reads CASTPSHSGSNYGYTF. The CDR3 nucleotides are TGTGCCAGTACCCCCAGTCATTCAGGGTCCAACTATGGCTACACCTTC.

V usage is TRBV27 and J usage is TRBJ1-2; 7 nucleotides align to TRBD1. Trimming took 9 bases from V and 3 from J; bases not matched to a gene: 7. CDR1 MNHEY and CDR2 SMNVEV come from the germline V gene (reference sequence). The CDR3 is 13 amino acids. CDR3 residues: CASGDREDYGYTF. The CDR3 region has the DNA TGTGCCAGTGGTGACAGGGAGGACTATGGCTACACCTTC.